This T cell receptor (beta chain) was found in a study of shared clonotypes between healthy human individuals. About the study: Plates per donor: three CD4 naive, three CD4 memory, two CD8 naive, one CD8 memory. Regarding the study as a whole: Estimated richness values were generally larger in naive subsets than in memory subsets. The sharing of roughly 5% of naive CD4 clonotypes was seen across a handful of donors.

Per the study methods: There were no quality scores in the junction-only immunoSEQ sequences, so filtering differed. Sequencing used immunoSEQ multiplex PCR; TCRdb keeps in-frame clones, though not all of them. V and J calls and clone size are those listed in that table; D and trimming were worked out from the DNA. The sample consists of approximately 980,000 clones, over 60% of them appearing once. For this clone: Its target is unknown. Distinct nucleotide sequences in the sample also encode this CDR3.

This CDR3 has 14 amino acids. Germline lookup yields CDR1 LNHDA and CDR2 SQIVND (reference sequence). The V end was cut by 3 bases, the J end by 1 base, with 9 bases between. The chain recombines TRBV19 with TRBJ1-2; D remains ambiguous. The source material was memory CD4+ T cells sorted from blood. Subset described: CD45RA-negative fraction. This TCR was recovered from a man between 18 and 35 years old in good health. The CDR3 here is CASSIDGRNYGYTF. The CDR3 DNA reads as TGTGCCAGTAGTATCGACGGCCGTAACTATGGCTACACCTTC.